This T cell receptor beta chain was identified in a study of T cell changes during pregnancy in multiple sclerosis. Some clones are missing from TCRdb's copy, which holds only in-frame ones; the method was immunoSEQ multiplex PCR. Counted here are approximately 100,000 clones, more than 90% occurring once; the ten biggest clones make up over 3%. The V gene's germline CDR1 is MDHEN and CDR2 SYDVKM. The CDR3 runs to 16 residues. The V segment lost 3 bases and the J segment 3 bases; nucleotides outside the gene matches: 10. Sequencing used peripheral blood, obtained in the second trimester of pregnancy. This receptor was identified in a female donor with multiple sclerosis, enrolled in a pregnancy study. The chain has TRBV28 and TRBJ1-1, with 7 bases lining up with TRBD1. Here the CDR3 reads CASSFPHGQVYTEAFF. CDR3 nucleotide sequence: TGTGCCAGCAGTTTTCCCCACGGACAGGTTTACACTGAAGCTTTCTTT.